Listed below are T cell receptor beta chains from one sample, sequenced in a study of blood T cell repertoires in COVID-19. Sequencing was performed with immunoSEQ multiplex PCR; in TCRdb, only in-frame clones are kept and a portion is missing. Here the sample spans roughly 190,000 clones, about 85% being singletons. The sequenced sample was peripheral blood. These receptors all come from a man in his sixties with active or convalescent COVID-19. Each CDR3 is given with its conserved first and last residue. The order of the fields is J gene, clone size, V gene, D gene, CDR3 DNA, CDR3 protein. A D gene is named only where the DNA matches it firmly. The size entry is marked missing in some rows and otherwise reads once, few, many or a size class.

J gene: TRBJ2-5; clone size: .; V gene: TRBV5-1; D gene: TRBD2; CDR3 DNA: TGCGCCAGCAGCTTGGTTAGCGGGTTGCAAGAGACCCAGTACTTC; CDR3 protein: CASSLVSGLQETQYF
J gene: TRBJ2-1; clone size: few; V gene: TRBV5-1; D gene: TRBD2; CDR3 DNA: TGCGCCAGCAGCGCGGCTAGCGGGGGCCTCTCCTACAATGAGCAGTTCTTC; CDR3 protein: CASSAASGGLSYNEQFF
J gene: TRBJ2-1; clone size: .; V gene: TRBV3-1/TRBV3-2; D gene: TRBD2; CDR3 DNA: TGTGCCAGCAGCCAGATCCGACTAGCGGGGGGGAATGAGCAGTTCTTC; CDR3 protein: CASSQIRLAGGNEQFF
J gene: TRBJ1-2; clone size: .; V gene: TRBV7-6; D gene: .; CDR3 DNA: TGTGCCAGCAGCCCAGTGTATAGGGGTGGCTACACCTTC; CDR3 protein: CASSPVYRGGYTF
J gene: TRBJ2-1; clone size: .; V gene: TRBV10-3; D gene: TRBD1; CDR3 DNA: TGTGCCATCAGACAGGGGGCGGGGAATGAGCAGTTCTTC; CDR3 protein: CAIRQGAGNEQFF
J gene: TRBJ1-5; clone size: .; V gene: TRBV2; D gene: .; CDR3 DNA: TGTGCCAGCAACGCCATTACAGGGAATCAGCCCCAGCATTTT; CDR3 protein: CASNAITGNQPQHF
J gene: TRBJ1-1; clone size: .; V gene: TRBV29-1; D gene: .; CDR3 DNA: TGCAGCGCCTGGCCGGGTCCAGTCACTGAAGCTTTCTTT; CDR3 protein: CSAWPGPVTEAFF
J gene: TRBJ1-5; clone size: .; V gene: TRBV5-1; D gene: TRBD1; CDR3 DNA: TGCGCCAGCAGCTTGACTCCGGGACAGAATCAGCCCCAGCATTTT; CDR3 protein: CASSLTPGQNQPQHF
J gene: TRBJ2-7; clone size: .; V gene: TRBV4-1; D gene: TRBD1; CDR3 DNA: TGCGCCAGCAGCCAAGGGGGACAGGGCTACGAGCAGTACTTC; CDR3 protein: CASSQGGQGYEQYF
J gene: TRBJ1-6; clone size: .; V gene: TRBV27; D gene: TRBD1; CDR3 DNA: TGTGCCAGCAGCCTCGACAGGGGAGCTTCACCCCTCCACTTT; CDR3 protein: CASSLDRGASPLHF
J gene: TRBJ2-7; clone size: .; V gene: TRBV6-6; D gene: .; CDR3 DNA: TGTGCCAGCAGCTACCCGTTGACTAGTGGCTCCTACGAGCAGTACTTC; CDR3 protein: CASSYPLTSGSYEQYF
J gene: TRBJ2-5; clone size: .; V gene: TRBV2; D gene: TRBD2; CDR3 DNA: TGTGCCAGCAGTGAAAGGGGGACTAGCGGGGTCAAGACCCAGTACTTC; CDR3 protein: CASSERGTSGVKTQYF
J gene: TRBJ2-6; clone size: .; V gene: TRBV5-6; D gene: TRBD1; CDR3 DNA: TGTGCCAGCACCCCCCTAGACAGGACAGGGGCTGCTGGGGCCAACGTCCTGACTTTC; CDR3 protein: CASTPLDRTGAAGANVLTF
J gene: TRBJ2-7; clone size: .; V gene: TRBV11-3; D gene: TRBD1; CDR3 DNA: TGTGCCAGCAGCTCAGACAGGGGTCGAGAGCAGTACTTC; CDR3 protein: CASSSDRGREQYF
J gene: TRBJ2-7; clone size: .; V gene: TRBV5-6; D gene: .; CDR3 DNA: TGTGCCAGCAGCTTGGACACGTCCTACGAGCAGTACTTC; CDR3 protein: CASSLDTSYEQYF
J gene: TRBJ1-2; clone size: .; V gene: TRBV5-6; D gene: TRBD1; CDR3 DNA: TGTGCCAGCCGGGACAGGGGAGTCTATGGCTACACCTTC; CDR3 protein: CASRDRGVYGYTF
J gene: TRBJ1-6; clone size: .; V gene: TRBV10-3; D gene: TRBD1; CDR3 DNA: TGTGCCATTACAGGGGCCTATAATTCACCCCTCCACTTT; CDR3 protein: CAITGAYNSPLHF
J gene: TRBJ1-4; clone size: few; V gene: TRBV2; D gene: .; CDR3 DNA: TGTGCCAGCAACCGACACCTAACTAATGAAAAACTGTTTTTT; CDR3 protein: CASNRHLTNEKLFF
J gene: TRBJ2-2; clone size: .; V gene: TRBV9; D gene: TRBD1; CDR3 DNA: TGTGCCAGCAGCCCACGACAGGGAACCGGGGAGCTGTTTTTT; CDR3 protein: CASSPRQGTGELFF
J gene: TRBJ2-7; clone size: .; V gene: TRBV11-2; D gene: TRBD2; CDR3 DNA: TGTGCCAGCAGCTTCACTAGCGGGGGCCACTACGAGCAGTACTTC; CDR3 protein: CASSFTSGGHYEQYF
J gene: TRBJ1-2; clone size: once; V gene: TRBV15; D gene: .; CDR3 DNA: TGTGCCACCAGCAGAGAACAGATCTATGGCTACACCTTC; CDR3 protein: CATSREQIYGYTF
J gene: TRBJ2-2; clone size: .; V gene: TRBV19; D gene: TRBD1; CDR3 DNA: TGTGCCAGTAGTATAGGGGGACAGGGGGCGTACACCGGGGAGCTGTTTTTT; CDR3 protein: CASSIGGQGAYTGELFF
J gene: TRBJ1-2; clone size: .; V gene: TRBV24-1; D gene: .; CDR3 DNA: TGTGCCACCAGTGATTCCCTAGGGAGTGGCTACACCTTC; CDR3 protein: CATSDSLGSGYTF
J gene: TRBJ2-3; clone size: .; V gene: TRBV2; D gene: .; CDR3 DNA: TGTGCCGGACACAGGGTTATTACAGATACGCAGTATTTT; CDR3 protein: CAGHRVITDTQYF
J gene: TRBJ2-2; clone size: .; V gene: TRBV11-2; D gene: .; CDR3 DNA: TGTGCCAGCAGCATCAGACAGGTGACGAACACCGGGGAGCTGTTTTTT; CDR3 protein: CASSIRQVTNTGELFF
J gene: TRBJ2-4; clone size: .; V gene: TRBV12-3/TRBV12-4; D gene: TRBD2; CDR3 DNA: TGTGCCAGCAGTCCCGGGACTAGCGGGGGGTGGGACTTC; CDR3 protein: CASSPGTSGGWDF
J gene: TRBJ1-6; clone size: .; V gene: TRBV5-5; D gene: TRBD1; CDR3 DNA: TGTGCCAGCAGCGGGGGGACAGGGCCGGGTAATTCACCCCTCCACTTT; CDR3 protein: CASSGGTGPGNSPLHF
J gene: TRBJ1-1; clone size: .; V gene: TRBV2; D gene: .; CDR3 DNA: TGTGCCAGCAGCGTGGACAGAACCACTGAAGCTTTCTTT; CDR3 protein: CASSVDRTTEAFF
J gene: TRBJ1-1; clone size: .; V gene: TRBV13; D gene: .; CDR3 DNA: TGTGCCAGCAGTTTATACAGGAACACTGAAGCTTTCTTT; CDR3 protein: CASSLYRNTEAFF
J gene: TRBJ1-1; clone size: .; V gene: TRBV5-1; D gene: TRBD1; CDR3 DNA: TGCGCCAGCAAAGAGGACAGGGGCCAGAACACTGAAGCTTTCTTT; CDR3 protein: CASKEDRGQNTEAFF
J gene: TRBJ2-7; clone size: .; V gene: TRBV5-1; D gene: TRBD2; CDR3 DNA: TGCGCCAGCCAATTTTCCCCGGGGGGGGACGAGCAGTACTTC; CDR3 protein: CASQFSPGGDEQYF
J gene: TRBJ1-1; clone size: once; V gene: TRBV3-1/TRBV3-2; D gene: .; CDR3 DNA: TGTGCCAGCAGCCAGTTCACAGTGAACACTGAAGCTTTCTTT; CDR3 protein: CASSQFTVNTEAFF
J gene: TRBJ2-3; clone size: .; V gene: TRBV6-1; D gene: .; CDR3 DNA: TGTGCCAGCAGTGAAGCGATCGGAGATACGCAGTATTTT; CDR3 protein: CASSEAIGDTQYF
J gene: TRBJ2-3; clone size: once; V gene: TRBV11-2; D gene: TRBD2; CDR3 DNA: TGTGCCAGCAGCTCCGGACTAGCGGGAAGCACAGATACGCAGTATTTT; CDR3 protein: CASSSGLAGSTDTQYF
J gene: TRBJ1-1; clone size: .; V gene: TRBV6-5; D gene: .; CDR3 DNA: TGTGCCAGCAGCAATAACAGGCTAACCGCTGAAGCTTTCTTT; CDR3 protein: CASSNNRLTAEAFF
J gene: TRBJ1-1; clone size: .; V gene: TRBV6-5; D gene: TRBD1; CDR3 DNA: TGTGCCAGCAGTCCTCGGACAGGGCTTGAAGCTTTCTTT; CDR3 protein: CASSPRTGLEAFF
J gene: TRBJ1-2; clone size: .; V gene: TRBV5-1; D gene: TRBD1; CDR3 DNA: TGCGCCAGCAGCTTGATAGGACAGGGATCCTTGGGGGGCTACACCTTC; CDR3 protein: CASSLIGQGSLGGYTF
J gene: TRBJ2-7; clone size: .; V gene: TRBV11-1; D gene: .; CDR3 DNA: TGTGCCAGCAGCTTAGCGGGGGGGCGTCGGGAGCAGTACTTC; CDR3 protein: CASSLAGGRREQYF
J gene: TRBJ1-3; clone size: once; V gene: TRBV30; D gene: .; CDR3 DNA: TGTGCCTGGAGTGTATCCTGGCGGGGTGGAAACACCATATATTTT; CDR3 protein: CAWSVSWRGGNTIYF
J gene: TRBJ2-1; clone size: .; V gene: TRBV4-1; D gene: TRBD2; CDR3 DNA: TGCGCCAGCAGCCACCACCCTAGCGGGGGCCGCAATGAGCAGTTCTTC; CDR3 protein: CASSHHPSGGRNEQFF
J gene: TRBJ1-1; clone size: .; V gene: TRBV14; D gene: .; CDR3 DNA: TGTGCCAGCAGCCAAACCCCGGACACTGAAGCTTTCTTT; CDR3 protein: CASSQTPDTEAFF
J gene: TRBJ1-6; clone size: .; V gene: TRBV4-2; D gene: .; CDR3 DNA: TGTGCCAGCAGCCAGGAGGGATCTGGCAGCTCACCCCTCCACTTT; CDR3 protein: CASSQEGSGSSPLHF
J gene: TRBJ2-5; clone size: .; V gene: TRBV5-1; D gene: TRBD1; CDR3 DNA: TGCGCCAGCAGCAAAGGACAGGGGGGACAAGAGACCCAGTACTTC; CDR3 protein: CASSKGQGGQETQYF
J gene: TRBJ2-2; clone size: .; V gene: TRBV4-2; D gene: TRBD2; CDR3 DNA: TGTGCCAGCAGCGGACTAGCGGGGGGGCTAGGCGGGGAGCTGTTTTTT; CDR3 protein: CASSGLAGGLGGELFF